A single sample gave rise to the 5 T cell receptor beta chains below, sequenced in a study of T cells expressing NK-cell markers. With the 5' RACE reads reprocessed, TCRdb shows one record per CDR3 protein and no DNA. The sample table includes 440,000 or so distinct CDR3 sequences. Material for sequencing was blood T cells: a sorted CD56 or NKG2C T cell subset, CD4+ or CD8+ T cells, or bulk PBMC T cells (not recorded which). These receptors were collected from a woman aged 18 to 75 in good health.

V usage is TRBV11-2 and J usage is TRBJ1-6; the TCRdb D gene call, TRBD1, has no DNA to confirm it. The CDR3 has 16 residues. CDR1 is SGHAT and CDR2 is FQNNGV in the germline V gene. The CDR3 protein is CASRFGDQQLNSPLHF.

The rearrangement joins TRBV20-1 to TRBJ1-5; TCRdb picks TRBD1, but there is no DNA to check that call. The CDR3 extends over 15 amino acids. The V gene's germline CDR1 is DFQATT and CDR2 SNEGSKA (reference sequence). CDR3 sequence reads: CSAREQGLSNQPQHF.

V and J are TRBV12-3 or TRBV12-4 and TRBJ1-2. The length of the CDR3 is 14 residues. The CDR3 sequence is CASSTTGGNYGYTF.

The chain links TRBV20-1 to TRBJ2-7; TCRdb outputs TRBD1, but without DNA this stays unchecked. Looked up from germline, CDR1 is DFQATT and CDR2 is SNEGSKA (reference sequence). This CDR3 comprises 13 residues. The CDR3 loop is CSARVQGKEEQYF.

The chain uses TRBV28 and TRBJ2-3; TCRdb returns TRBD2, unconfirmable since there is no DNA. CDR3 length: 15 residues. The germline CDR1 and CDR2 sequences are MDHEN and SYDVKM. This CDR3 reads CASRLRLAGADTQYF.